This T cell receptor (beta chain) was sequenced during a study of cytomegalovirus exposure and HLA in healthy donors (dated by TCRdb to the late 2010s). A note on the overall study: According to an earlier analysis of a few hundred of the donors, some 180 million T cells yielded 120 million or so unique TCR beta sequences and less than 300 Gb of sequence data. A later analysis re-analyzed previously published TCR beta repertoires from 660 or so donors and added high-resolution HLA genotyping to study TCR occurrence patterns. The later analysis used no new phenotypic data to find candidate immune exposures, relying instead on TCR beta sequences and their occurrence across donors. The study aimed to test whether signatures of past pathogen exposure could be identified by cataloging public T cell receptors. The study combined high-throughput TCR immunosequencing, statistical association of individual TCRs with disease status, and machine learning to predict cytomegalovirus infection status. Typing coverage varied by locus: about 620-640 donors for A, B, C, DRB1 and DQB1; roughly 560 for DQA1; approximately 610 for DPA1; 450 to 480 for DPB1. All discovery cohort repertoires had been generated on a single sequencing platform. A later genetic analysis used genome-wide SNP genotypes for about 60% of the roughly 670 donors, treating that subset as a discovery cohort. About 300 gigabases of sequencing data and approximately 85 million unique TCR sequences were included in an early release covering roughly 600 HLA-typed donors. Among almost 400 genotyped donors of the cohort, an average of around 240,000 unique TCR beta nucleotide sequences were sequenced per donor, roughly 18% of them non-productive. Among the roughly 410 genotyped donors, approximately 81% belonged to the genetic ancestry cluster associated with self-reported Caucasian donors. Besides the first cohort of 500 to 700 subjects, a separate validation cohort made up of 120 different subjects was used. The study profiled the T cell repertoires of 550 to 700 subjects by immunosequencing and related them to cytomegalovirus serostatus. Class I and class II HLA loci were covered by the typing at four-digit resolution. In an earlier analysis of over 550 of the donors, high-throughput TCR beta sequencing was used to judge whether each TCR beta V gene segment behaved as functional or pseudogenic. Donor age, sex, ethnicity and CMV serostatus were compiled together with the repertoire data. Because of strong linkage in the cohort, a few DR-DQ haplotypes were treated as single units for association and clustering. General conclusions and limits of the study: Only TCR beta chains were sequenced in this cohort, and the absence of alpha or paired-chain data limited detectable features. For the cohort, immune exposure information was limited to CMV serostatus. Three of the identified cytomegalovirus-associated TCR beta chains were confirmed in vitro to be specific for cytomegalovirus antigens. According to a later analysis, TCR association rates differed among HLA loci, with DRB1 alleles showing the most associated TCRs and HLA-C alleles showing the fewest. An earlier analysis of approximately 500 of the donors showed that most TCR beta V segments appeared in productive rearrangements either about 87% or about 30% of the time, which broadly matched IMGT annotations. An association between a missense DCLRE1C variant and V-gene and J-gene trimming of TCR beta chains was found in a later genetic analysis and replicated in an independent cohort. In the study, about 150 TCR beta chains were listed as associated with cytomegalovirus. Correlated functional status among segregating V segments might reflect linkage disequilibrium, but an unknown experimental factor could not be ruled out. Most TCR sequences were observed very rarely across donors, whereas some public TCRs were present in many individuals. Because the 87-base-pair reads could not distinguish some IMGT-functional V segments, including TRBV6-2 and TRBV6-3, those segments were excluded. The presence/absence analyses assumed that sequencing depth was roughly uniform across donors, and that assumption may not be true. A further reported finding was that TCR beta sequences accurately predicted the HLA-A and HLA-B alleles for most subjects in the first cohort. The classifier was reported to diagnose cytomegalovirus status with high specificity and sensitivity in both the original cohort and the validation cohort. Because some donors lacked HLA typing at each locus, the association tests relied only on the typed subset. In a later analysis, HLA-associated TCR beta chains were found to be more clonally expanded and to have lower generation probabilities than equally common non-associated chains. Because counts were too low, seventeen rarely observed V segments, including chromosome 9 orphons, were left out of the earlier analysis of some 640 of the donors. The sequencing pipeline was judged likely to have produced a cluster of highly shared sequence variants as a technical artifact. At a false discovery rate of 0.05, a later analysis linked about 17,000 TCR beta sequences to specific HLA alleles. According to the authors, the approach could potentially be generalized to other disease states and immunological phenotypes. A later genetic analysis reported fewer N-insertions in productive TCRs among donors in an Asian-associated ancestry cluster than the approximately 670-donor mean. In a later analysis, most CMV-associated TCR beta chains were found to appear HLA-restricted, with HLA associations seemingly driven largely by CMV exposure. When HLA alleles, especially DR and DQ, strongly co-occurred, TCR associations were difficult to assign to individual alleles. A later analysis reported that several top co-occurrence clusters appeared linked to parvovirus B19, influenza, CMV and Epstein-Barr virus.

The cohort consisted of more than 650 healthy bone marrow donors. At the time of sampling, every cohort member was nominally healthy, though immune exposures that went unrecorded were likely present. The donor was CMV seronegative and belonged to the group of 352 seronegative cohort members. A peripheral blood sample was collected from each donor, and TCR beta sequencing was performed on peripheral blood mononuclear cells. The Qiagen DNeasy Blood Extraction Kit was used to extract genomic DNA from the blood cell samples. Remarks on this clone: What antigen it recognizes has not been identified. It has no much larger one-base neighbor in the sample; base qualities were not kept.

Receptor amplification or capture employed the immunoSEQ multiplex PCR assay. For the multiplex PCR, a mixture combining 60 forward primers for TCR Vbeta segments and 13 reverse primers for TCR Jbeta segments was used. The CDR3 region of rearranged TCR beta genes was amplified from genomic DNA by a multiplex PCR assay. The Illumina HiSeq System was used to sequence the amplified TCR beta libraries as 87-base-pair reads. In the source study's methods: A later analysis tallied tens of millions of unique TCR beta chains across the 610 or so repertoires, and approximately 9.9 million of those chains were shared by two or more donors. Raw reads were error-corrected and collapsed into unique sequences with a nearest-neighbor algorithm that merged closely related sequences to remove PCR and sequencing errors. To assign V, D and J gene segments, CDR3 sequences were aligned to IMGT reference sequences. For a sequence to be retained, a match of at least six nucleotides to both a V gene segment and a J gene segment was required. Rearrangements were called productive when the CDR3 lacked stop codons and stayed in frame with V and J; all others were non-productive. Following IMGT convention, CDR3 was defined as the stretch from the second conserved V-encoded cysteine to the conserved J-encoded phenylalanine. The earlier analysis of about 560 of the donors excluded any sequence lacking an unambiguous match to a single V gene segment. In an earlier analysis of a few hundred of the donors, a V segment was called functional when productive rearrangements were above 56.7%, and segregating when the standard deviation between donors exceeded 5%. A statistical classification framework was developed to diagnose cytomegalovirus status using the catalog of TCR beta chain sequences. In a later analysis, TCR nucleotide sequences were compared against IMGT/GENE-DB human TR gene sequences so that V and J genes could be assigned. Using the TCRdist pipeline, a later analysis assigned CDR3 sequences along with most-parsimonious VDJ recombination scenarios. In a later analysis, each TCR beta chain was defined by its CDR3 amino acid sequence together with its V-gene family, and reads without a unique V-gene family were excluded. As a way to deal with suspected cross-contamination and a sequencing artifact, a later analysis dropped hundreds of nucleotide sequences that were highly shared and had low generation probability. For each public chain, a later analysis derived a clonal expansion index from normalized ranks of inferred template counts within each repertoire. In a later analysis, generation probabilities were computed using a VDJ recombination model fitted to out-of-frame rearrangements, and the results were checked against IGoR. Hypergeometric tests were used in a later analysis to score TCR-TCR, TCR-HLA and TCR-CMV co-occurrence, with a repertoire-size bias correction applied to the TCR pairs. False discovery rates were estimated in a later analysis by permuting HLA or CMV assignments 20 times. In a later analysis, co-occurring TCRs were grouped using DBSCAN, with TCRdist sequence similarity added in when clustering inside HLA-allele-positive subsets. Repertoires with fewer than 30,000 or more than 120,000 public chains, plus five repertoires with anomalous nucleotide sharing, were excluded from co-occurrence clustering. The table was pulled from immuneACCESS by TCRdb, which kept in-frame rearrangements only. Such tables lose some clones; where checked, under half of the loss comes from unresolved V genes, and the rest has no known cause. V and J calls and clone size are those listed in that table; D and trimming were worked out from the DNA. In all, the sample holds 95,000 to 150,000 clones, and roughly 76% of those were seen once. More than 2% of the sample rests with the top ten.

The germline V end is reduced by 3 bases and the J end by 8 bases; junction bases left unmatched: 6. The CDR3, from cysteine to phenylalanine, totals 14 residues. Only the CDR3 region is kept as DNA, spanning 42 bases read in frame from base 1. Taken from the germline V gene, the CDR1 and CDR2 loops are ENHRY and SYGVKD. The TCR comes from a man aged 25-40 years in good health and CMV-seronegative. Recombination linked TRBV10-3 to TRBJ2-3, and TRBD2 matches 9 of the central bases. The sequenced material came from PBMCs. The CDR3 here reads CAISELAGPGTQYF. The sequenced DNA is TGTGCCATCAGTGAACTAGCGGGTCCGGGTACGCAGTATTTT.